The subject of this entry is one T cell receptor (beta chain). Antigen unknown. The authors ran two nested PCRs of around 15 and 10 cycles on TCRalpha and TCRbeta cDNA. TCRdb re-analyzed the 5' RACE reads; it lists each CDR3 protein once, without DNA. This sample's table reports about 420,000 distinct CDR3 sequences. CDR1 and CDR2 (germline): ENHRY, SYGVKD. There are 14 residues in the CDR3. The sample comes from a study of monozygotic twins with inflammatory bowel disease. General observations from the study: For IBD patients, clonotypes shared with others were fewer than for healthy twins, especially with disease activity.

The rearrangement uses TRBV10-3 and TRBJ2-7; there is no DNA to check the TCRdb D call of TRBD2. Sequenced material: blood. The TCR comes from a human donor with ulcerative colitis or Crohn's disease, or a healthy co-twin of an affected twin (not recorded which). Here the CDR3 reads CATHTSASSYEQYF.